This entry lists 10 T cell receptor beta chains sequenced from one sample in a study of CD8+CD57+ T cells in acquired aplastic anemia. All patients picked for sequencing had shown, by flow cytometry, an expansion of CD8+CD57+ cells. Investigators profiled TCR beta VDJ and CDR3 from genomic DNA template. Using its own MiXCR run on the reads, TCRdb lists one record per CDR3 protein. The repertoire includes some 180,000 distinct CDR3 sequences, around 50% of them detected once, and 10% to 15% sits in the top ten. Sequencing was performed on sorted CD4+, CD8+, or CD8+CD57+ T cells (not recorded which) from PBMCs. These receptors originate from a human donor with aplastic anemia.

This chain connects TRBV20-1 to TRBJ2-5; tentatively, D is TRBD1 (5 bases). Looked up from germline, CDR1 is DFQATT and CDR2 is SNEGSKA (reference sequence). Deletions cut 7 bases from V and 5 bases from J, with 20 bases between. The length of the CDR3 is 14 residues. The CDR3 spells CSVSFPGPSETQYF. CDR3 in DNA: TGCAGTGTCTCCTTCCCAGGGCCCAGTGAGACCCAGTACTTC.

Concerning this clonotype: This may be a read error: a much more frequent sequence differs by one nucleotide. CDR3 nucleotides: TGCAGTGCTAGCCCGGGGAATGAAAGACTGTTTTTT. Its translation is CSASPGNERLFF. The V and J genes are TRBV20-1 and TRBJ1-4, with D hard to call. The CDR3 is made up of 12 amino acids. Germline-derived CDR1 and CDR2 are DFQATT and SNEGSKA (reference sequence).

The chain links TRBV5-1 to TRBJ2-7, with 8 bases fitting TRBD2. Germline-derived CDR1 and CDR2 are SGHRS and YFSETQ. The CDR3 loop spans 15 amino acids. The V gene end was trimmed by 4 bases and the J gene end by 0 bases; junction bases not matched to a gene: 6. CDR3 bases: TGCGCCAGCAGCCCCGGACTAGCCTCCTCCTACGAGCAGTACTTC. This encodes CASSPGLASSYEQYF.

There are many counts of this clonotype. This rearrangement joins TRBV5-1 to TRBJ1-1; D may be TRBD1 (5 bases). The germline gives CDR1 SGHRS, CDR2 YFSETQ. This CDR3 is 12 amino acids long. The V and J ends lost 4 bases and 6 bases respectively, with 10 bases between them. CDR3 sequence: CASSQGEAEAFF. The CDR3 DNA reads TGCGCCAGCAGCCAAGGGGAGGCTGAAGCTTTCTTT. Based on the CDR3 plus reference TRBV5-1 and TRBJ1-1, the full variable domain is KAGVTQTPRYLIKTRGQQVTLSCSPISGHRSVSWYQQTPGQGLQFLFEYFSETQRNKGNFPGRFSGRQFSNSRSEMNVSTLELGDSALYLCASSQGEAEAFFGQGTRLTVV.

The chain employs TRBV19 and TRBJ2-7; D possibly corresponds to TRBD2 (6 bases). Trimming removed 5 bases at V and 0 bases at J, with 14 bases between. The germline gives CDR1 LNHDA, CDR2 SQIVND (reference sequence). CDR3 length: 15 amino acids. This CDR3 reads CASSSRDLSSYEQYF. CDR3 in DNA: TGTGCCAGTAGTTCCCGGGACTTATCCTCCTACGAGCAGTACTTC.

This clonotype has more than one count but fewer than ten. This chain joins TRBV5-5 and TRBJ2-1; tentative D call: TRBD2 (6 bases). The germline V gene encodes CDR1 SGHKS and CDR2 YYEKEE (reference sequence). Trimming stripped 2 bases from V and 2 bases from J, with 11 bases between. The CDR3 consists of 15 residues. The CDR3 nucleotides read TGTGCCAGCAGCTTATCGGGGGTCCCCTACAATGAGCAGTTCTTC. Amino acids: CASSLSGVPYNEQFF.

There are many counts of this clonotype. The V gene is TRBV20-1, the J gene TRBJ2-3, with D possibly matching TRBD2 (6 bases). CDR1 is DFQATT and CDR2 is SNEGSKA in the germline V gene (reference sequence). The CDR3 runs to 13 residues. V shed 3 bases and J shed 3 bases, with 10 bases lying between them. CDR3 sequence (DNA): TGCAGTGCTAGGTACGGGGGAACAGATACGCAGTATTTT. Protein product: CSARYGGTDTQYF.

This chain links TRBV9 with TRBJ2-1, with D unclear. The CDR3 sequence is 16 residues long. V was shortened by 2 bases and J by 0 bases, with 12 bases between the two germline ends. Germline CDR1 is SGDLS and CDR2 is YYNGEE. The CDR3 DNA is TGTGCCAGCAGCGTCAGGCCCAGGAACTCCTACAATGAGCAGTTCTTC. Residues: CASSVRPRNSYNEQFF.

The gene calls are TRBV3-1 and TRBJ1-2; no clear D gene. V shed 1 base and J shed 8 bases, with 11 bases lying between them. The germline V gene has CDR1 LGHDT and CDR2 YNNKEL (reference sequence). The CDR3 runs to 13 residues. The CDR3 is CASSQAGLGGYTF. DNA of the CDR3: TGTGCCAGCAGCCAAGCTGGCCTGGGGGGCTACACCTTC.

The genes are TRBV5-1 and TRBJ2-7; 7 positions agree with TRBD1. Losses at the gene ends were 0 bases for V and 4 bases for J; bases not matched to a gene: 7. CDR1 and CDR2 from the germline V gene are SGHRS and YFSETQ. The CDR3 consists of 15 residues. The CDR3 nucleotides read TGCGCCAGCAGCTTGGCGAGGGGACAGCAGTACGAGCAGTACTTC. Translating it yields CASSLARGQQYEQYF. Using reference TRBV5-1 and TRBJ2-7 for the parts outside the CDR3, the full variable domain is KAGVTQTPRYLIKTRGQQVTLSCSPISGHRSVSWYQQTPGQGLQFLFEYFSETQRNKGNFPGRFSGRQFSNSRSEMNVSTLELGDSALYLCASSLARGQQYEQYFGPGTRLTVT.